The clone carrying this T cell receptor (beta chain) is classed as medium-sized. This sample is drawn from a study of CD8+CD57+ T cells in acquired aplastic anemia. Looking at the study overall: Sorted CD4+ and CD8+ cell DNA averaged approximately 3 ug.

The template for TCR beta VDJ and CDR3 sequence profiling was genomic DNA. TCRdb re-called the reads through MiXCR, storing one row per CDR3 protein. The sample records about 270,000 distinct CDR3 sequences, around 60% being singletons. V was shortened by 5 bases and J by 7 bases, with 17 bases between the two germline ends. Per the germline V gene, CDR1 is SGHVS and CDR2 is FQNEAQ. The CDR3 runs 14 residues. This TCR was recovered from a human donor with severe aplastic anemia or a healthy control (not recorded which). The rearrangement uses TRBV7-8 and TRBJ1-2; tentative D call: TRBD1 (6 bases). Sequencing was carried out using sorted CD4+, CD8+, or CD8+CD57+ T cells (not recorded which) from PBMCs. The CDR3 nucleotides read TGTGCCAGCAGCCCAGAGGGGGGGGCAGCTGGCTACACCTTC. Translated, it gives CASSPEGGAAGYTF.